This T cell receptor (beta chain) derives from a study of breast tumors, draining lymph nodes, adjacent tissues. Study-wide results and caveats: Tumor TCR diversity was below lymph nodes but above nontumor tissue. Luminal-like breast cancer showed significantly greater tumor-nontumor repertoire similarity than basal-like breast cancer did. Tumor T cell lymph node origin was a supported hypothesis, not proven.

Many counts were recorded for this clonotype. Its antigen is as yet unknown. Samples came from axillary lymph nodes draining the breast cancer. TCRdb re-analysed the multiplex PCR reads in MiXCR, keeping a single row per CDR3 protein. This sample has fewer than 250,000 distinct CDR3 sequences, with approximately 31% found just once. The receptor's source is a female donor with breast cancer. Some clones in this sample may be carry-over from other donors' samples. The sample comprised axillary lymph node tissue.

CDR3 sequence (DNA): TGTGCCAGCCGCCCTCGACTAGCGGGGGAGGGGACCCAGTACTTC. Translating it yields CASRPRLAGEGTQYF. The gene calls are TRBV11-3 and TRBJ2-5; 12 bases map to TRBD2. Germline V gene lookup returns CDR1 SGHNT and CDR2 YENEEA. V lost 8 bases to trimming and J lost 7 bases; unmatched junction nucleotides: 11. The CDR3 extends over 15 amino acids.